This T cell receptor (beta chain) was sequenced for a study of T cell responses to AZD1222 COVID-19 vaccine. This clone occurred once. Data came from immunoSEQ multiplex PCR; TCRdb stores just in-frame clones and leaves some out. Here the sample spans around 120,000 clones, approximately 86% being singletons. V trimming: 6 bases; J trimming: 5 bases; junction bases outside the gene matches: 9. This CDR3 is 15 amino acids long. CDR1 and CDR2 (germline): LNHDA, SQIVND (reference sequence). This clonotype originated in an adult who received the AZD1222 COVID-19 vaccine. V usage is TRBV19 and J usage is TRBJ2-4; 8 positions match TRBD2. Material: peripheral blood, obtained 28 days after the second AZD1222 dose. The CDR3, as DNA: TGTGCCAGTAGGAGCGGGGGATCACGACAAAACATTCAGTACTTC. Translated: CASRSGGSRQNIQYF.